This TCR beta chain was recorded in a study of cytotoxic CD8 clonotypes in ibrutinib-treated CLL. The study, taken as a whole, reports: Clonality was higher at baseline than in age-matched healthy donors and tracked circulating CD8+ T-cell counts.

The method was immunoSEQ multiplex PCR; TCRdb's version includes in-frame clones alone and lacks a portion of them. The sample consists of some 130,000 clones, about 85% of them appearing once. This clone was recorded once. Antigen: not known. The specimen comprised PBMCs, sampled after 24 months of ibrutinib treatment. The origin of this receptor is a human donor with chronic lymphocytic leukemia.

The CDR3 nucleotides read TGTGCCAGCAGCTTGATAGGATTCTCCTACGAGCAGTACTTC. As protein: CASSLIGFSYEQYF. The chain has TRBV11-2 and TRBJ2-7; D remains unclear. This CDR3 has 14 residues. The germline CDR1 and CDR2 sequences are SGHAT and FQNNGV. Trimming stripped 3 bases from V and 0 bases from J, with 9 bases between.